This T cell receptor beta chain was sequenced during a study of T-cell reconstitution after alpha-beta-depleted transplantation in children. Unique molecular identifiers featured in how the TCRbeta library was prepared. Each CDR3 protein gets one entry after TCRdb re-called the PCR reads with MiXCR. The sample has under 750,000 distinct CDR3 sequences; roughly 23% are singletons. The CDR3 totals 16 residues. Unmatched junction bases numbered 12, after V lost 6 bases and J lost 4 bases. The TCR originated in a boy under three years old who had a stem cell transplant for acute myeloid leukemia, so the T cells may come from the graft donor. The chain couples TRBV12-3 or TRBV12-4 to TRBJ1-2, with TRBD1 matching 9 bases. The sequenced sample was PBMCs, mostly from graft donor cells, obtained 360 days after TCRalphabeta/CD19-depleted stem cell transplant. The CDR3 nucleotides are TGTGCCAGCAGCCCAACGGGACAGGGAGCTTTCTATGGCTACACCTTC. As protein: CASSPTGQGAFYGYTF.